This is a list of T cell receptor beta chains from one sample in a study of sequential checkpoint blockade in melanoma. Using immunoSEQ multiplex PCR, the repertoire was profiled, and TCRdb retains in-frame clones only, with some absent. The data contain about 22,000 clones, around 70% of them singletons. Sequenced here: CD8+ T cells sorted from blood (inferred from file names), sampled from a patient given nivolumab and ipilimumab in sequence. The receptors shown here come from a human donor with melanoma. The CDR3 runs from the conserved cysteine through the conserved F or W. The order of the fields is clone size, D gene, V gene, J gene, CDR3 protein, CDR3 DNA. The D gene is left open where the match is weak. The size field is filled for only some rows; it gives once, few, many or a size class.

abundance: NA; d_gene: NA; v_gene: TRBV19; j_gene: TRBJ2-7; CDR3aa: CASSIGAANEQYF; CDR3nt: TGTGCCAGTAGTATAGGAGCTGCGAACGAGCAGTACTTC
abundance: NA; d_gene: TRBD2; v_gene: TRBV9; j_gene: TRBJ2-3; CDR3aa: CASSPSSTVAGGLTDTQYF; CDR3nt: TGTGCCAGCAGCCCATCGTCCACGGTAGCGGGGGGGCTCACAGATACGCAGTATTTT
abundance: NA; d_gene: NA; v_gene: TRBV13; j_gene: TRBJ1-3; CDR3aa: CASSLPLQGSSGNTIYF; CDR3nt: TGTGCCAGCAGCTTACCCCTACAGGGTAGCTCTGGAAACACCATATATTTT
abundance: NA; d_gene: TRBD1; v_gene: TRBV11-2; j_gene: TRBJ1-1; CDR3aa: CASSFVGTGPDTEAFF; CDR3nt: TGTGCCAGCAGCTTCGTAGGGACAGGGCCTGACACTGAAGCTTTCTTT
abundance: NA; d_gene: NA; v_gene: TRBV7-6; j_gene: TRBJ2-5; CDR3aa: CASSLVGQKETQYF; CDR3nt: TGTGCCAGCAGCTTAGTGGGCCAGAAAGAGACCCAGTACTTC
abundance: NA; d_gene: NA; v_gene: TRBV11-1; j_gene: TRBJ1-3; CDR3aa: CASSFRENTIYF; CDR3nt: TGTGCCAGCAGCTTCAGGGAAAACACCATATATTTT
abundance: NA; d_gene: NA; v_gene: TRBV6-1; j_gene: TRBJ1-1; CDR3aa: CASTFVPRPTEAFF; CDR3nt: TGTGCCAGCACCTTCGTCCCGCGGCCCACTGAAGCTTTCTTT
abundance: once; d_gene: TRBD1; v_gene: TRBV7-9; j_gene: TRBJ2-3; CDR3aa: CASERQGGTDTQYF; CDR3nt: TGTGCCAGCGAGAGACAGGGAGGCACAGATACGCAGTATTTT
abundance: once; d_gene: TRBD2; v_gene: TRBV5-6; j_gene: TRBJ2-1; CDR3aa: CASRSLLAGNQDEQFF; CDR3nt: TGTGCCAGCAGAAGTTTACTAGCGGGGAATCAGGATGAGCAGTTCTTC
abundance: NA; d_gene: NA; v_gene: TRBV6-5; j_gene: TRBJ1-6; CDR3aa: CASSPSSYNSPLHF; CDR3nt: TGTGCCAGCAGCCCTAGCTCCTATAATTCACCCCTCCACTTT
abundance: NA; d_gene: TRBD2; v_gene: TRBV27; j_gene: TRBJ2-3; CDR3aa: CASSLSRLAGGQGTQYF; CDR3nt: TGTGCCAGCAGTTTATCCCGACTAGCGGGGGGGCAGGGTACGCAGTATTTT
abundance: few; d_gene: NA; v_gene: TRBV5-1; j_gene: TRBJ1-1; CDR3aa: CASSLYSNTEAFF; CDR3nt: TGCGCCAGCAGCTTGTACTCGAACACTGAAGCTTTCTTT
abundance: few; d_gene: NA; v_gene: TRBV9; j_gene: TRBJ2-3; CDR3aa: CASSRGRDTTLTQYF; CDR3nt: TGTGCCAGCAGCCGCGGTCGGGATACTACCCTTACGCAGTATTTT
abundance: few; d_gene: TRBD2; v_gene: TRBV23-1; j_gene: TRBJ2-3; CDR3aa: CASSLVGGGTDTQYF; CDR3nt: TGCGCCAGCAGCCTAGTCGGGGGGGGCACAGATACGCAGTATTTT
abundance: NA; d_gene: NA; v_gene: TRBV7-6; j_gene: TRBJ2-1; CDR3aa: CASSLRLLGGNNEQFF; CDR3nt: TGTGCCAGCAGCTTAAGACTGCTGGGGGGAAACAATGAGCAGTTCTTC
abundance: NA; d_gene: TRBD1; v_gene: TRBV18; j_gene: TRBJ1-6; CDR3aa: CASSPTGEESPLHF; CDR3nt: TGTGCCAGCTCACCTACAGGGGAAGAATCACCCCTCCACTTT
abundance: once; d_gene: TRBD1; v_gene: TRBV7-3; j_gene: TRBJ1-2; CDR3aa: CASSPGQGATDYGYTF; CDR3nt: TGTGCCAGCAGCCCGGGACAGGGGGCTACGGACTATGGCTACACCTTC
abundance: few; d_gene: NA; v_gene: TRBV4-2; j_gene: TRBJ2-7; CDR3aa: CASSQDLSDRPYEQYF; CDR3nt: TGTGCCAGCAGCCAAGATCTGAGCGATAGACCCTACGAGCAGTACTTC
abundance: NA; d_gene: NA; v_gene: TRBV6-1; j_gene: TRBJ2-3; CDR3aa: CACKGADTQYF; CDR3nt: TGTGCCTGCAAGGGGGCAGATACGCAGTATTTT
abundance: NA; d_gene: TRBD1; v_gene: TRBV19; j_gene: TRBJ2-7; CDR3aa: CASSAGTGIVYEQYF; CDR3nt: TGTGCCAGTAGCGCCGGGACAGGGATAGTTTACGAGCAGTACTTC
abundance: NA; d_gene: NA; v_gene: TRBV25-1; j_gene: TRBJ1-1; CDR3aa: CASSPGTEAFF; CDR3nt: TGTGCCAGCAGTCCCGGGACTGAAGCTTTCTTT
abundance: NA; d_gene: NA; v_gene: TRBV9; j_gene: TRBJ1-4; CDR3aa: CASNPGYGGEKLFF; CDR3nt: TGTGCCAGCAACCCCGGTTATGGAGGGGAAAAACTGTTTTTT
abundance: NA; d_gene: NA; v_gene: TRBV5-5; j_gene: TRBJ2-7; CDR3aa: CASSLDRSHYEQYF; CDR3nt: TGTGCCAGCAGCTTGGACAGGTCCCACTACGAGCAGTACTTC
abundance: NA; d_gene: NA; v_gene: TRBV6-1; j_gene: TRBJ2-1; CDR3aa: CASLQGTEQFF; CDR3nt: TGTGCCAGCCTTCAGGGGACTGAGCAGTTCTTC
abundance: NA; d_gene: TRBD1; v_gene: TRBV5-4; j_gene: TRBJ2-7; CDR3aa: CASSSFRTGSYEQYF; CDR3nt: TGTGCCAGCAGCTCGTTTAGGACAGGCTCCTACGAGCAGTACTTC
abundance: large; d_gene: NA; v_gene: TRBV9; j_gene: TRBJ2-1; CDR3aa: CASSYNSDEQFF; CDR3nt: TGTGCCAGCAGTTATAACTCGGATGAGCAGTTCTTC
abundance: NA; d_gene: TRBD1; v_gene: TRBV28; j_gene: TRBJ1-1; CDR3aa: CASSLGLTSGQGLGTEAFF; CDR3nt: TGTGCCAGCAGTTTAGGCCTCACTTCGGGACAGGGTCTAGGTACTGAAGCTTTCTTT
abundance: NA; d_gene: NA; v_gene: TRBV5-4; j_gene: TRBJ1-5; CDR3aa: CASSLTGGNQPQHF; CDR3nt: TGTGCCAGCAGCTTGACGGGGGGGAATCAGCCCCAGCATTTT
abundance: NA; d_gene: NA; v_gene: TRBV5-4; j_gene: TRBJ2-7; CDR3aa: CARSPAPPGHEDHEQYF; CDR3nt: TGTGCCAGAAGCCCAGCACCCCCGGGACACGAGGACCACGAGCAGTACTTC
abundance: NA; d_gene: TRBD2; v_gene: TRBV9; j_gene: TRBJ2-3; CDR3aa: CASSGRDYYTQYF; CDR3nt: TGTGCCAGCAGCGGCCGGGACTACTATACGCAGTATTTT
abundance: NA; d_gene: NA; v_gene: TRBV4-1; j_gene: TRBJ1-4; CDR3aa: CASSLSVNEKLFF; CDR3nt: TGCGCCAGCAGCCTCAGTGTCAATGAAAAACTGTTTTTT
abundance: NA; d_gene: NA; v_gene: TRBV7-9; j_gene: TRBJ1-5; CDR3aa: CASSLGGIQPQHF; CDR3nt: TGTGCCAGCAGCCTCGGGGGGATTCAGCCCCAGCATTTT
abundance: NA; d_gene: NA; v_gene: TRBV4-1; j_gene: TRBJ2-7; CDR3aa: CASRLRDIGTYEQYF; CDR3nt: TGCGCCAGCAGACTCCGGGACATCGGAACCTACGAGCAGTACTTC